This T cell receptor beta chain stems from a study of Ad26.COV2.S vaccination and SARS-CoV-2 variants. Findings and caveats of the study: Measures of TCR breadth and depth may have fallen short of total T cell responses. Vaccine recipients and placebo recipients showed similar non-spike TCR breadth. Relative to placebo recipients, vaccine recipients exhibited elevated spike-specific TCR breadth.

The method was immunoSEQ multiplex PCR; TCRdb's version includes in-frame clones alone and lacks a portion of them. The table records fewer than 400,000 clones, 86% of them present only once. Treatment reported: roughly 18 received Ad26.COV2.S at low or high dose, single or two shots; five or six received placebo; per-sample allocation not given. Day 63 after the first injection of vaccine or placebo was the sampling time. Cohort 1b enrolled adults aged 18-55 years in Boston. In regard to this clone: The antigen is undetermined.

This CDR3 is built from 13 residues. CDR1 and CDR2 (germline): MNHEY, SVGAGI. J gave up 10 bases and V 8 bases, and 8 bases lay outside the gene matches. The source was peripheral blood, collected in a trial of Ad26.COV2.S vaccine versus placebo. The chain is built from TRBV6-5 and TRBJ1-6; 7 nucleotides match TRBD1. The TCR was taken from a person between 18 and 65 years old who received the Ad26.COV2.S COVID-19 vaccine or a placebo. The CDR3 protein is CASGRDSGSPLHF. In nucleotides, the CDR3 is TGTGCCAGCGGGAGGGACAGTGGGTCACCCCTCCACTTT.